Below are 6 T cell receptor beta chains sequenced from a single sample in a study of blood T cell repertoires in COVID-19. Using immunoSEQ multiplex PCR, the repertoire was profiled, and TCRdb retains in-frame clones only, with some absent. The data contain around 140,000 clones, roughly 87% of them singletons. The source material was peripheral blood. The receptor source for this set is a man between 65 and 85 years old with acute or convalescent COVID-19.

The chain combines TRBV12-3 or TRBV12-4 with TRBJ2-1; the D is unclear. Trimming left V 4 bases short and J 9 bases short, with 13 bases between. This CDR3 has 13 residues. CDR3 in amino acids: CASSSVASGEQFF. The DNA of the CDR3 is TGTGCCAGCAGTTCGGTAGCCTCGGGTGAGCAGTTCTTC.

The V gene is TRBV10-2, the J gene TRBJ1-1; a weak D match, TRBD1 (5 bases). Looked up from germline, CDR1 is WSHSY and CDR2 is SAAADI. The CDR3 spans 16 residues. V was clipped by 8 bases and J by 0 bases, with 19 bases between them. Here the CDR3 reads CASGGGGTNVNTEAFF. Written as DNA, the CDR3 is TGCGCCAGCGGGGGTGGAGGGACCAATGTGAACACTGAAGCTTTCTTT.

The chain is built from TRBV7-2 and TRBJ2-3, with 8 nucleotides matching TRBD1. The ends lost 5 bases at V and 1 base at J; junction bases unmatched: 11. Germline CDR1 reads SGHTA; CDR2 reads FQGNSA. The CDR3 contains 17 residues. The CDR3 protein is CASSLNRGVRRTDTQYF. The CDR3 bases are TGTGCCAGCAGCCTTAACAGGGGGGTGCGGCGCACAGATACGCAGTATTTT. The full variable domain, in which reference TRBV7-2 and TRBJ2-3 provide the parts outside the CDR3, is GAGVSQSPSNKVTEKGKDVELRCDPISGHTALYWYRQSLGQGLEFLIYFQGNSAPDKSGLPSDRFSAERTGGSVSTLTIQRTQQEDSAVYLCASSLNRGVRRTDTQYFGPGTRLTVL.

This rearrangement joins TRBV6-5 to TRBJ2-7; maybe TRBD2 (7 bases). This CDR3 contains 13 residues. V gave up 11 bases and J gave up 6 bases, with 20 bases separating them. Per the germline V gene, CDR1 is MNHEY and CDR2 is SVGAGI. The CDR3 protein is CAGGGAVPFEQYF. CDR3 in DNA: TGTGCCGGTGGGGGGGCGGTGCCCTTCGAGCAGTACTTC.

The chain has TRBV4-1 and TRBJ1-6; no reliable D call. With 3 bases removed from V and 14 bases from J, the gap between germline ends came to 14 bases. CDR1 is MGHRA and CDR2 is YSYEKL in the germline V gene. This CDR3 spans 13 amino acids. The DNA for the CDR3 is TGCGCCAGCAGCCAGGAATTACGACATACCCTCCACTTT. Amino acids: CASSQELRHTLHF.

The rearrangement uses TRBV3-1 (or the pseudogene TRBV3-2) and TRBJ1-2; 9 bases match TRBD1. Looked up from germline, CDR1 is LGHDT and CDR2 is YNNKEL (reference sequence). After removal of 1 base from V and 6 bases from J, the junction contained 3 bases not matched to a gene. CDR3 length: 14 amino acids. CDR3 protein: CASSQADRGHGYTF. CDR3 bases: TGTGCCAGCAGCCAAGCGGACAGGGGACATGGCTACACCTTC.